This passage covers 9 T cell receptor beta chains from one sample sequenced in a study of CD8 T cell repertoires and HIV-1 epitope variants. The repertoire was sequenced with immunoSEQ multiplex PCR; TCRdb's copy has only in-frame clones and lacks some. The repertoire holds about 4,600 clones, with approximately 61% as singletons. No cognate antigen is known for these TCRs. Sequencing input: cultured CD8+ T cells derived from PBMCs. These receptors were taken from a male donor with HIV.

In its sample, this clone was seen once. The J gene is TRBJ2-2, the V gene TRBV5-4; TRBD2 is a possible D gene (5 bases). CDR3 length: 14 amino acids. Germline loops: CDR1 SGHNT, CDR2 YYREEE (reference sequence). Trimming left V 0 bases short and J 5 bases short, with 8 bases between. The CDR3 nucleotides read TGTGCCAGCAGCTTGGCCACGGGGACCGGGGAGCTGTTTTTT. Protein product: CASSLATGTGELFF.

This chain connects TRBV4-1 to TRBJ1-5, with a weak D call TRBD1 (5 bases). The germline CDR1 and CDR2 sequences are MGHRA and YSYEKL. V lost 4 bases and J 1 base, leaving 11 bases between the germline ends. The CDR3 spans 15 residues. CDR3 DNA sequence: TGCGCCAGCAGCCCAGATGGGGGAAGCAATCAGCCCCAGCATTTT. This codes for CASSPDGGSNQPQHF.

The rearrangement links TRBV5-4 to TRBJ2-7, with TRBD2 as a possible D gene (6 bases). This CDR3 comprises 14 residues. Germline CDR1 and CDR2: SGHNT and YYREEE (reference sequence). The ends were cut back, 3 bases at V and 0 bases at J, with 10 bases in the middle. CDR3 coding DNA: TGTGCCAGCAGCTCGTGGGGACTCTCCTACGAGCAGTACTTC. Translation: CASSSWGLSYEQYF.

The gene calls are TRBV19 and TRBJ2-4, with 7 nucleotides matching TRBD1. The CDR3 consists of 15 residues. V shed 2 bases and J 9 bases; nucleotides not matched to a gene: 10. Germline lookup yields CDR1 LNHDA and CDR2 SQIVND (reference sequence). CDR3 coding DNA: TGTGCCAGTAGTATAAGCGACAGGGCGTTGGGCATTCAGTACTTC. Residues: CASSISDRALGIQYF.

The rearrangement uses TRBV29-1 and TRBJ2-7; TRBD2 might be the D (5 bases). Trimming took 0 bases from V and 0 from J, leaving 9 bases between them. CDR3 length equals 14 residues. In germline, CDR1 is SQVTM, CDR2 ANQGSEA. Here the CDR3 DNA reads TGCAGCGTTGAAGATGAGGGCAACTCCTACGAGCAGTACTTC. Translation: CSVEDEGNSYEQYF.

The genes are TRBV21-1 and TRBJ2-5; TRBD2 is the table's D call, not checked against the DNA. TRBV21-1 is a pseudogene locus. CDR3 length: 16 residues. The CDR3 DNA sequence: TGTGCCAGCAGCAGGGGGACTCCTCCCCCGGAAGAGACCCAGTACTTC. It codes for CASSRGTPPPEETQYF.

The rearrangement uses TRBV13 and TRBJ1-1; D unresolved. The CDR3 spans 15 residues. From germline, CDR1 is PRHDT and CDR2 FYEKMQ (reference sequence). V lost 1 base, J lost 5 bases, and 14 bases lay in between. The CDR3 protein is CASSLAETLRTEAFF. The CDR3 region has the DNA TGTGCCAGCAGCTTAGCGGAGACCCTGAGGACTGAAGCTTTCTTT.

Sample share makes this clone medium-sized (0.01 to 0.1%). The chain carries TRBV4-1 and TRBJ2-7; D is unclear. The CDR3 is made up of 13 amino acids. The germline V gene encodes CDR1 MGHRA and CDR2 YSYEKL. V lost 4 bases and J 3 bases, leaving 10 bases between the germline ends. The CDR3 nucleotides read TGCGCCAGCAGCCGTATACTCGACTACGAGCAGTACTTC. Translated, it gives CASSRILDYEQYF.

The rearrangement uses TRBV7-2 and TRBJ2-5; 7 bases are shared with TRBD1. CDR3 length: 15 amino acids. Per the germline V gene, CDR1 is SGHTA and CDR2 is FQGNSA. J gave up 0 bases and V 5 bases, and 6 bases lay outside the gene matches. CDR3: CASSATGFDQETQYF. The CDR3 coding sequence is TGTGCCAGCAGCGCGACAGGGTTCGACCAAGAGACCCAGTACTTC.